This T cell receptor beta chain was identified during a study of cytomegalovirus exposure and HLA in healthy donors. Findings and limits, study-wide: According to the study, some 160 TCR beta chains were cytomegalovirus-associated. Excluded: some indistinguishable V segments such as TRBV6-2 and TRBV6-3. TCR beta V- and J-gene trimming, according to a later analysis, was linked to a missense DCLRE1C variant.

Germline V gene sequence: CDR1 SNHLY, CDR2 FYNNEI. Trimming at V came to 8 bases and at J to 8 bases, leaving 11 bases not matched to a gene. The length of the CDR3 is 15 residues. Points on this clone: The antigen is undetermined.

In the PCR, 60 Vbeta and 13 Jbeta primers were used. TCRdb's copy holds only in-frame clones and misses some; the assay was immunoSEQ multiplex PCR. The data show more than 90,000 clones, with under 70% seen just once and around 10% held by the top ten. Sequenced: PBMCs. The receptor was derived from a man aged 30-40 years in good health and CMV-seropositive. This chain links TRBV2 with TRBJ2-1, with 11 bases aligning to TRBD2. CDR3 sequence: CASGVLAGGGDEQFF. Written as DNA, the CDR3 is TGTGCCAGCGGGGTGCTAGCGGGGGGAGGCGATGAGCAGTTCTTC. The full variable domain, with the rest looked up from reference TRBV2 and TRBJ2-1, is EPEVTQTPSHQVTQMGQEVILRCVPISNHLYFYWYRQILGQKVEFLVSFYNNEISEKSEIFDDQFSVERPDGSNFTLKIRSTKLEDSAMYFCASGVLAGGGDEQFFGPGTRLTVL.